This TCR beta chain was identified in a study of shared clonotypes between healthy human individuals. Study overall: Donors were a couple of women and three men aged 18 to 49. Per-donor plates numbered three CD4 naive, three CD4 memory, two CD8 naive and one CD8 memory.

CDR1 LGHNT and CDR2 FRNRAP come from the germline V gene. The CDR3 covers 13 residues. The ends lost 2 bases at V and 3 bases at J; junction bases unmatched: 1. Sorted subsets were amplified in replicate PCRs using around 0.2 ug DNA, about 30,000 T cell genomes. Methods used by the authors: Filtering differed for immunoSEQ, which gave only junction sequences without quality scores. The repertoire was sequenced with immunoSEQ multiplex PCR; TCRdb's copy has only in-frame clones and lacks some. V and J calls plus clone size are reproduced from that table; the DNA served to infer D and trimming. The table records about a million clones, approximately 76% of them present only once.

J is TRBJ2-7 and V is TRBV12-5, with 7 bases fitting TRBD1. The sequenced sample was memory CD4+ T cells sorted from blood. Noted subset: CD45RA-negative fraction. This receptor was obtained from a man between 18 and 29 years old in good health. In DNA form, the CDR3 reads TGTGCTAGTGGTTTGACAGGGGTCTACGAGCAGTACTTC. This codes for CASGLTGVYEQYF.